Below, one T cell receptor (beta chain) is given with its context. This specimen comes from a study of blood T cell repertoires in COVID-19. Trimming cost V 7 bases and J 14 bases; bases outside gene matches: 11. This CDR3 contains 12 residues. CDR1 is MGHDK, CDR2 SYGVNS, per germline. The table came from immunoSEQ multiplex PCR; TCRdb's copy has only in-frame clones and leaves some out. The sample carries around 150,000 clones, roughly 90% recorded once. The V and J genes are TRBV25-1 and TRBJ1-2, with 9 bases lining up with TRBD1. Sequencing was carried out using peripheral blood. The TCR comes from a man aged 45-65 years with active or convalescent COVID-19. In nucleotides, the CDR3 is TGTGCCAGCACGCGGGACAGGGCGTTCACGACCTTC. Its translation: CASTRDRAFTTF.